The 17 T cell receptor beta chains listed next were all sequenced from one sample in a study of cytomegalovirus exposure and HLA in healthy donors. 60 Vbeta and 13 Jbeta primers were used in PCR. Profiled with immunoSEQ multiplex PCR; TCRdb holds only in-frame clones, not every one. The sample shows 200,000 to 250,000 clones, approximately 88% of them seen only once. The sample was PBMCs. These receptors were obtained from a boy younger than 10 in good health and CMV-seronegative.

The chain recombines TRBV5-8 with TRBJ1-1; 8 nucleotides line up with TRBD1. Germline loops: CDR1 SGHTS, CDR2 YDEGEE. CDR3 length equals 19 residues. The trim removed 0 bases at V and 1 base at J, leaving 14 bases unmatched. CDR3: CASSLAFRARGRTNTEAFF. The CDR3 region has the DNA TGTGCCAGCAGCTTGGCCTTTAGGGCCAGGGGGCGAACGAACACTGAAGCTTTCTTT.

This rearrangement joins TRBV10-3 to TRBJ1-3; 7 bases are shared with TRBD1. V gave up 1 base and J gave up 2 bases; unmatched junction bases: 2. The CDR3 contains 15 residues. Germline loops: CDR1 ENHRY, CDR2 SYGVKD. This chain's CDR3 is CAISEYDRAGNTIYF. CDR3 sequence (DNA): TGTGCCATCAGTGAGTACGACAGGGCTGGAAACACCATATATTTT.

The rearrangement links TRBV11-2 to TRBJ1-2; possibly TRBD1 for D (5 bases). CDR1 and CDR2 (germline): SGHAT, FQNNGV. This CDR3 region has 15 residues. V was cut by 4 bases and J by 5 bases, with 17 bases left in between. In DNA, the CDR3 is TGTGCCAGCAGCTCTGATGGGGGGTGGTGGTATGGCTACACCTTC. Translated: CASSSDGGWWYGYTF. Variable domain in full (rest from reference TRBV11-2 and TRBJ1-2): EAGVAQSPRYKIIEKRQSVAFWCNPISGHATLYWYQQILGQGPKLLIQFQNNGVVDDSQLPKDRFSAERLKGVDSTLKIQPAKLEDSAVYLCASSSDGGWWYGYTFGSGTRLTVV.

This chain links TRBV25-1 with TRBJ2-1; 8 nucleotides agree with TRBD2. Unmatched junction bases numbered 3, after V lost 3 bases and J lost 8 bases. The CDR3 consists of 13 residues. Germline-derived CDR1 and CDR2 are MGHDK and SYGVNS. The CDR3 reads CASSETSAYEQFF. The CDR3 DNA sequence: TGTGCCAGCAGTGAGACTAGCGCCTATGAGCAGTTCTTC.

This clone appeared a few times. The rearrangement joins TRBV30 to TRBJ1-1; 7 nucleotides agree with TRBD1. With V trimmed by 4 bases and J by 2 bases, 4 bases remained unmatched. The germline V gene encodes CDR1 GTSNPN and CDR2 SVGIG (reference sequence). The CDR3 length is 13 residues. The DNA of the CDR3 is TGTGCCTGGACCAGGGGGGAAAACACTGAAGCTTTCTTT. Translation gives CAWTRGENTEAFF.

The genes are TRBV12-5 and TRBJ2-7, with 8 positions matching TRBD2. Germline V gives CDR1 LGHNT, CDR2 FRNRAP. The CDR3 spans 12 residues. Germline trimming cut 7 bases from V and 6 bases from J; bases unmatched to any gene: 5. The chain's CDR3 is CASAPGGVEQYF. DNA for the CDR3: TGTGCTAGTGCCCCCGGGGGGGTCGAGCAGTACTTC. The complete variable domain, with remaining parts taken from reference TRBV12-5 and TRBJ2-7, reads DARVTQTPRHKVTEMGQEVTMRCQPILGHNTVFWYRQTMMQGLELLAYFRNRAPLDDSGMPKDRFSAEMPDATLATLKIQPSEPRDSAVYFCASAPGGVEQYFGPGTRLTVT.

This chain joins TRBV6-1 and TRBJ1-1; 10 bases line up with TRBD1. V was pared by 3 bases and J by 0 bases, with 7 bases of the junction left unmatched. Germline lookup yields CDR1 MNHNS and CDR2 SASEGT. The CDR3 contains 17 residues. CDR3 bases: TGTGCCAGCAGTGACCCACCGGGACAGGGGCTGAACACTGAAGCTTTCTTT. It encodes CASSDPPGQGLNTEAFF.

A single count supports this clone. The chain uses TRBV4-1 and TRBJ2-5; the match to TRBD2 covers 9 bases. V lost 0 bases, J lost 4 bases, and 3 bases stayed unmatched. Germline lookup yields CDR1 MGHRA and CDR2 YSYEKL. There are 15 residues in the CDR3. CDR3 in DNA: TGCGCCAGCAGCCAAGACCCAGCGGGGGGAGAGACCCAGTACTTC. Translated, it gives CASSQDPAGGETQYF.

The rearrangement joins TRBV27 to TRBJ2-1; maybe TRBD1 (5 bases). In germline, CDR1 is MNHEY, CDR2 SMNVEV (reference sequence). The CDR3 totals 15 residues. With 5 bases removed from V and 0 bases from J, the gap between germline ends came to 11 bases. The CDR3 loop reads CASSKGPRSYNEQFF. CDR3 in DNA: TGTGCCAGCAGTAAGGGGCCCCGCTCCTACAATGAGCAGTTCTTC.

V is TRBV7-9 and J is TRBJ2-3, with D perhaps TRBD2 (6 bases). Germline V gene data show CDR1 as SEHNR and CDR2 as FQNEAQ (reference sequence). The length of the CDR3 is 15 residues. V was trimmed by 3 bases and J by 6 bases, leaving 16 bases between them. CDR3 sequence: CASSFFRREYDTQYF. Written as DNA, the CDR3 is TGTGCCAGCAGCTTTTTTCGACGGGAGTACGATACGCAGTATTTT.

The V gene is TRBV11-2, the J gene TRBJ2-5, with D possibly being TRBD2 (5 bases). This CDR3 contains 14 residues. Germline values: CDR1 SGHAT, CDR2 FQNNGV. V was clipped by 0 bases and J by 5 bases, with 10 bases between them. For the CDR3, the DNA is TGTGCCAGCAGCTTAGAGGTTTCGGGGGAGACCCAGTACTTC. The encoded protein is CASSLEVSGETQYF.

Worth noting for this clone: This same CDR3 is encoded by further DNA sequences in the sample. The rearrangement joins TRBV5-8 to TRBJ2-7; tentative D call: TRBD2 (6 bases). V was trimmed by 2 bases and J by 4 bases, leaving 10 bases between them. This CDR3 spans 13 amino acids. Looked up from germline, CDR1 is SGHTS and CDR2 is YDEGEE. The CDR3 DNA follows: TGTGCCAGCAGCTTTCGGGGGTCTTACGAGCAGTACTTC. It specifies CASSFRGSYEQYF.

The rearrangement uses TRBV9 and TRBJ1-5; the D is unclear. The V gene lost 0 bases and the J gene lost 4 bases, with 14 bases spanning the gap. Per germline, CDR1 SGDLS and CDR2 YYNGEE. The CDR3 is made up of 16 amino acids. DNA for the CDR3: TGTGCCAGCAGCGTAGGCCCCGGGGAGGGTAATCAGCCCCAGCATTTT. The encoded protein is CASSVGPGEGNQPQHF.

This chain links TRBV7-3 with TRBJ2-3, with 13 bases that match TRBD2. Germline loops: CDR1 SGHTA, CDR2 FQGTGA. The CDR3 is made up of 15 amino acids. With 5 bases clipped from V and 4 bases from J, the junction kept 3 bases outside the gene matches. The CDR3 protein is CASSRTSGGADTQYF. CDR3 nucleotide sequence: TGTGCCAGCAGCCGTACTAGCGGGGGGGCAGATACGCAGTATTTT.

This clone was counted between two and nine times. The rearrangement links TRBV6-5 to TRBJ1-5; maybe TRBD1 (6 bases). The CDR3 loop spans 15 amino acids. V lost 5 bases and J 2 bases, leaving 13 bases between the germline ends. The germline V gene has CDR1 MNHEY and CDR2 SVGAGI. CDR3 DNA sequence: TGTGCCAGCAGTCGAACAGGGTTTGGCAATCAGCCCCAGCATTTT. It codes for CASSRTGFGNQPQHF.

The CDR3 loop is CASSIRDRVSPLHF. The CDR3, as DNA: TGTGCCAGTAGTATCCGGGACAGGGTCTCACCCCTCCACTTT. The chain has TRBV19 and TRBJ1-6; 9 bases line up with TRBD1. Germline CDR1 reads LNHDA; CDR2 reads SQIVND (reference sequence). The V and J ends lost 3 bases and 10 bases, in that order; junction bases with no gene match: 4. This CDR3 comprises 14 residues.

The CDR3 nucleotides read TGTGCCAGCAGCTTAGCAGGGGCCAAGGTGGATACGCAGTATTTT. This gives the protein CASSLAGAKVDTQYF. This chain connects TRBV11-3 to TRBJ2-3; possibly TRBD1 for D (6 bases). Trimming cost V 1 base and J 6 bases, with 14 bases left between them. The CDR3 is 15 residues long. CDR1 and CDR2 from the germline V gene are SGHNT and YENEEA.